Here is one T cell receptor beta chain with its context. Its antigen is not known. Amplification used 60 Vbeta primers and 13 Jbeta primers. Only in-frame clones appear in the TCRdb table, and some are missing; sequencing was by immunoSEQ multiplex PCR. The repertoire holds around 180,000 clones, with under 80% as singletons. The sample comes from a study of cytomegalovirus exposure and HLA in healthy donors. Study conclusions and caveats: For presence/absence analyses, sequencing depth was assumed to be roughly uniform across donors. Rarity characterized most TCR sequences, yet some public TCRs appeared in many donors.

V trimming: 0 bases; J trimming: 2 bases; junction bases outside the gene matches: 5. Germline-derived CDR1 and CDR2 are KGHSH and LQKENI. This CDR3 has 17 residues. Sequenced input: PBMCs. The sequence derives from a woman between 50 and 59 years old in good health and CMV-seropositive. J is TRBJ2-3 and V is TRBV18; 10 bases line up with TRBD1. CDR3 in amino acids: CASSPPYGQGDTDTQYF. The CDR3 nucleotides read TGTGCCAGCTCACCACCTTATGGACAGGGGGACACAGATACGCAGTATTTT.